This T cell receptor beta chain was documented in a study of T cells in Graves' hyperthyroidism and ophthalmopathy (dated by TCRdb to the late 2010s). Notes on the research overall: Peripheral blood was sampled at the time of initial diagnosis, prior to any treatment. After blood sampling, hyperthyroidism patients were treated with methimazole at a starting dose of 30 mg daily, and ophthalmopathy patients were treated with high-dose intravenous methylprednisolone. Whether ophthalmopathy could be predicted prospectively was tested in an independent validation cohort made up of roughly 20 hyperthyroidism patients plus 17 patients who later progressed to ophthalmopathy. The study also compared thyroid tissue and blood T-cell repertoires from 6 or 7 Graves' hyperthyroidism patients. The 90 to 100 discovery patients were randomly divided into training and test sets at a 7:3 ratio. According to the paper, TCR Vbeta CDR3 sequencing was carried out on roughly 130 peripheral blood samples, which came from approximately 41 ophthalmopathy, 75 to 80 hyperthyroidism and about 17 progressor patients. A discovery cohort of about a hundred patients, approximately 44 with Graves' ophthalmopathy and roughly 59 with stable Graves' hyperthyroidism, was used to find distinguishing TCR V-J signatures.

There are many counts of this clonotype. The antigen it binds to is not known. Base qualities are not at hand, and no much larger clone is one base apart. Hyperthyroidism patients were aged 18 to 65 years and newly diagnosed, with disease duration of less than 2 months. Patients with uncontrolled infections, other autoimmune diseases, pregnancy or lactation were excluded. Diagnoses relied on clinical symptoms, serum thyroxine and TRAb, thyroid ultrasound and orbital computed tomography. Blood from progressor patients was drawn when they were first diagnosed with hyperthyroidism, before any ophthalmopathy symptoms appeared. Ficoll-Paque density gradient centrifugation was used to isolate PBMCs from 8.5 to 10 ml of fresh peripheral blood. Progressor patients were first diagnosed with Graves' hyperthyroidism and then developed ophthalmopathy during follow-up. Total RNA was extracted with Trizol reagent, and quality was checked on an Agilent 2100 Bioanalyzer.

The TCR beta CDR3 regions were amplified from the RNA transcripts. The first round of RT-PCR for the TCR CDR3 was performed with the HTBI primer set and the Qiagen OneStep RT-PCR kit. The libraries were constructed in a second round of multiplex PCR and then size-selected and purified. Libraries were sequenced paired-end with 100 bp reads on an Illumina HiSeq2000. As for the original processing: SOAPnuke was used to process the raw data, removing reads that contained adapters or uncalled bases, had a mean Phred below 15, or lacked an exact match to the constant primer or identifier. COPE v1.2.5 was used to merge high-quality paired reads, and clonotypes were defined as unique nucleotide sequences. MiTCR v1.1 was used to align the clonotypes against IMGT TRBV, TRBD and TRBJ reference segments. The analysis included only V-J combinations with a frequency above 0.0001, which together covered approximately 99% of the repertoires. A TCS score was defined as the ratio of F50 (clonal expansion) to E x V (chaos), with BLOSUM62-based TCRdist applied between CDR3 peptides within each V-J. Welch's t-statistics and random forest reduced 500 to 550 V-J features to around 14, which were used in a naive Bayes classifier (R e1071). The public reads were quality trimmed at Q25 with fastp and then assembled into clones with MiXCR by TCRdb, keeping productive beta chains. Under each unique CDR3 protein, matching rows form one entry showing the most common genes and DNA. TCRdb's processing, not the authors', yielded these V and J calls. For this sample there are 370,000 or so distinct CDR3 sequences; roughly 14% appear just once. The ten biggest clones cover around 30% of the sample.

Study-level results and caveats: No statistical method was used to set the sample size in advance, and investigators knew the group allocation. In validation, the model predicted progression to ophthalmopathy a median of around six months before onset, with roughly 71% sensitivity and around 76% specificity. A model built on a 13 V-J signature distinguished ophthalmopathy from stable hyperthyroidism, reaching 85% to 90% sensitivity and around 81% specificity in cross-validation and 80%/75% in testing. Most expanded thyroid clonotypes (frequency above 0.001) were also found in blood, which suggests that blood repertoires may mirror thyroid immune responses.

From its cysteine to its phenylalanine, the CDR3 spans 16 amino acids. Just the 48-base CDR3 DNA is kept, in frame starting at base 1. CDR1 and CDR2 (SGHAT, FQNNGV) derive from the germline V gene. V lost 4 bases and J lost 2 bases, and the count of bases not matched to a germline gene is 5. The specimen was blood. This TCR derives from a woman aged 18-35 years with Graves' hyperthyroidism that later progressed to Graves' ophthalmopathy. The sequence links TRBV11-2 to TRBJ2-7, with 13 bases matching TRBD2. The CDR3 is CASSSGLAGETYEQYF. The DNA is as follows: TGTGCCAGCAGCTCAGGACTAGCGGGAGAGACCTACGAGCAGTACTTC.